A single sample gave rise to the 15 T cell receptor beta chains below, sequenced in a study of human T cells and chemical hapten exposure. From the RACE reads, TCRdb called clonotypes with MiXCR, one entry per CDR3 protein. The table lists about 76,000 distinct CDR3 sequences, 10% to 15% of them singletons. Time point denoted: patch test 3, about 24 weeks after DPC sensitization. Treatment indicated: therapeutic diphenylcyclopropenone sensitization with weekly scalp DPC. Material: whole blood, obtained in connection with sensitization to the hapten diphenylcyclopropenone (DPC). These receptors were taken from a woman aged 50 to 65 with alopecia areata. Some clones in this sample may be carry-over from other donors' samples.

A few counts support this clonotype. The chain recombines TRBV18 with TRBJ2-3; D ambiguous. Germline V lookup: CDR1 KGHSH, CDR2 LQKENI. Trimming took 2 bases from V and 2 from J, leaving 5 bases between them. This CDR3 spans 13 amino acids. CDR3 sequence (DNA): TGTGCCAGCTCACCAGGGGTCACAGATACGCAGTATTTT. As protein: CASSPGVTDTQYF. Combining the CDR3 with reference TRBV18 and TRBJ2-3 gives the whole variable domain NAGVMQNPRHLVRRRGQEARLRCSPMKGHSHVYWYRQLPEEGLKFMVYLQKENIIDESGMPKERFSAEFPKEGPSILRIQQVVRGDSAAYFCASSPGVTDTQYFGPGTRLTVL.

For this clonotype: This sequence may be a read error, since a much larger clone differs from it by one base. The CDR3 sequence: CASSPEQSNRPQHF. Here the CDR3 DNA reads TGTGCCAGCTCACCAGAGCAGTCTAATCGGCCCCAGCATTTT. The chain couples TRBV18 to TRBJ1-5; D unresolved. This CDR3 contains 14 residues. The germline gives CDR1 KGHSH, CDR2 LQKENI.

This clonotype was observed a handful of times. The V gene is TRBV27, the J gene TRBJ2-1; D might be TRBD2 (6 bases). Germline-derived CDR1 and CDR2 are MNHEY and SMNVEV (reference sequence). The CDR3 runs to 15 residues. V lost 8 bases, J lost 4 bases, and 18 bases lay in between. CDR3: CASLKSAGFYNEQFF. In DNA, the CDR3 is TGTGCCAGCCTCAAGTCAGCGGGCTTTTACAATGAGCAGTTCTTC.

This clonotype was seen a few times. This chain links TRBV7-9 with TRBJ2-7, with 7 bases fitting TRBD1. Germline V lookup: CDR1 SEHNR, CDR2 FQNEAQ (reference sequence). The J segment lost 2 bases and the V segment lost 1 base, leaving 2 bases of the junction unmatched. This CDR3 comprises 14 residues. CDR3 sequence: CASSLVGGTYEQYF. In nucleotides, the CDR3 is TGTGCCAGCAGCTTAGTAGGGGGCACCTACGAGCAGTACTTC.

This clonotype was observed many times. The rearrangement links TRBV12-3 or TRBV12-4 to TRBJ1-6; 7 bases fit TRBD1. The junction had 4 bases not matched to a gene; V was cut back by 3 bases and J by 8 bases. The CDR3 has 14 amino acids. This chain's CDR3 is CASSFEGADSPLHF. The CDR3 DNA follows: TGTGCCAGCAGTTTCGAGGGGGCCGATTCACCCCTCCACTTT.

The chain couples TRBV4-1 to TRBJ2-1, with TRBD2 identical over 9 bases. This CDR3 spans 17 amino acids. The V gene's germline CDR1 is MGHRA and CDR2 YSYEKL. The J segment lost 4 bases and the V segment lost 0 bases, leaving 7 bases of the junction unmatched. CDR3 bases: TGCGCCAGCAGCCAAGATGTGCGGGAGGGGTTATACAATGAGCAGTTCTTC. Translating it yields CASSQDVREGLYNEQFF.

This clonotype was recorded many times. The chain links TRBV29-1 to TRBJ1-1; the match to TRBD1 covers 11 bases. This CDR3 spans 14 amino acids. Per germline, CDR1 SQVTM and CDR2 ANQGSEA. The V segment lost 7 bases and the J segment 4 bases; nucleotides outside the gene matches: 8. CDR3 sequence (DNA): TGCAGCGGCTGGACAGGGGGCGATGGCACTGAAGCTTTCTTT. Translation: CSGWTGGDGTEAFF.

The chain joins TRBV7-6 to TRBJ2-3; no firm D call. Deletions cut 3 bases from V and 0 bases from J, with 10 bases between. CDR3 size: 15 residues. From germline, CDR1 is SGHVS and CDR2 FNYEAQ. CDR3 sequence: CASSLPHPSTDTQYF. CDR3 in DNA: TGTGCCAGCAGCTTGCCTCATCCTAGCACAGATACGCAGTATTTT.

This clonotype has at least ten counts. The V gene is TRBV28, the J gene TRBJ2-7, with D perhaps TRBD1 (6 bases). V lost 3 bases to trimming and J lost 6 bases, with 15 bases between them. Germline-derived CDR1 and CDR2 are MDHEN and SYDVKM. The CDR3 spans 14 residues. The chain's CDR3 is CASSLSGRGGEQYF. The CDR3 DNA reads TGTGCCAGCAGTTTGTCAGGGAGAGGGGGCGAGCAGTACTTC.

This clonotype was counted a few times. The J gene is TRBJ2-2, the V gene TRBV10-1, with D maybe TRBD2 (5 bases). V was trimmed by 0 bases and J by 2 bases, leaving 10 bases between them. The CDR3 is made up of 16 amino acids. Germline V gives CDR1 WNHNN, CDR2 SYGVQD (reference sequence). The CDR3 protein is CASSESGRVNTGELFF. The CDR3 region has the DNA TGCGCCAGCAGTGAGTCAGGGAGAGTTAACACCGGGGAGCTGTTTTTT.

This clonotype was detected only a few times. CDR3 loop: CASSSLTSGRQAGELFF. The CDR3 nucleotides read TGTGCCAGCAGCTCATTGACTAGCGGGAGGCAAGCCGGGGAGCTGTTTTTT. The chain carries TRBV11-2 and TRBJ2-2; 13 bases line up with TRBD2. Germline V gene data show CDR1 as SGHAT and CDR2 as FQNNGV. The junction had 8 bases not matched to a gene; V was cut back by 4 bases and J by 6 bases. The CDR3 spans 17 residues.

The V call is TRBV5-1, the J call TRBJ2-5; weak D call: TRBD2 (6 bases). There are 14 residues in the CDR3. From germline, CDR1 is SGHRS and CDR2 YFSETQ. V lost 4 bases and J 5 bases, leaving 15 bases between the germline ends. CDR3 bases: TGCGCCAGCAGCCCACTAGCCGGGAGTGAGACCCAGTACTTC. Amino acid sequence: CASSPLAGSETQYF.

This clonotype appeared a few times. The V and J genes are TRBV11-2 and TRBJ1-2, with TRBD1 as a possible D gene (6 bases). CDR1 and CDR2 (germline): SGHAT, FQNNGV. This CDR3 contains 16 residues. Deletions cut 5 bases from V and 2 bases from J, with 18 bases between. In DNA form, the CDR3 reads TGTGCCAGCAGCCCTCTGAGAAGGACAGACAACTATGGCTACACCTTC. Amino acids: CASSPLRRTDNYGYTF.

With respect to this clonotype: A much larger clone is a single base away; this may be a read error. The chain has TRBV11-2 and TRBJ2-1; 10 bases map to TRBD2. Per germline, CDR1 SGHAT and CDR2 FQNNGV. The CDR3 spans 16 residues. V lost 4 bases to trimming and J lost 6 bases; unmatched junction nucleotides: 9. CDR3 nucleotide sequence: TGTGCCAGCAGCTCATCCAGCGGGAGGGCTGGCAATGAGCAGTTCTTC. Amino acid sequence: CASSSSSGRAGNEQFF.

V is TRBV15 and J is TRBJ2-3, with D possibly matching TRBD1 (6 bases). The CDR3 has 15 residues. The ends were cut back, 0 bases at V and 1 base at J, with 8 bases in the middle. Germline CDR1 reads LNHNV; CDR2 reads YYDKDF (reference sequence). In DNA form, the CDR3 reads TGTGCCACCAGCAGAGAGTACAGGGGCACAGATACGCAGTATTTT. Amino acids: CATSREYRGTDTQYF.